This TCR beta chain emerged from a study of beta chain features in type 1 diabetes. Study-wide background: All of the samples together had 85 million to 130 million sorted cells examined.

This clone showed up just a few times. Its antigen is not identified. Study-level points and caveats: In comparison with healthy donors, patients had naive, central memory and Treg TCRB repertoires that appeared more similar. With patients and controls alike, PCR might favor shorter templates to an equal degree. When Type 1 diabetes patients were examined, their TCRB CDR3s proved moderately but significantly shorter in all four CD4+ subsets. The study found fewer insertions and more deletions at VDJ junctions in type 1 diabetes patients.

The CDR3 contains 15 residues. Looked up from germline, CDR1 is MDHEN and CDR2 is SYDVKM. The V end was cut by 10 bases, the J end by 0 bases, with 13 bases between. The whole isolated RNA underwent reverse transcription, so sequencing captured expressed TCRB transcripts. Only in-frame clones appear in the TCRdb table, and some are missing; sequencing was by immunoSEQ multiplex PCR. The sample consists of approximately 260,000 clones, roughly 20% of them appearing once. The chain is built from TRBV28 and TRBJ2-6; D is possibly TRBD1 (6 bases). Sequenced: naive CD4+ T cells from blood. This TCR came from a woman aged 40-49 years with type 1 diabetes. The CDR3 DNA is TGTGCCACCGTCAGGGGCCACTCTGGGGCCAACGTCCTGACTTTC. The encoded protein is CATVRGHSGANVLTF.